This TCR beta chain was sequenced during a study of T-cell reconstitution after alpha-beta-depleted transplantation in children. This clonotype was counted ten times or more. Trimming removed 8 bases from V and 3 bases from J; junction bases left unmatched: 11. The CDR3 spans 15 residues. Germline loops: CDR1 MDHEN, CDR2 SYDVKM. TCRbeta library construction was performed incorporating unique molecular identifiers. TCRdb reprocessed the PCR reads via MiXCR and lists one record per CDR3 protein. The sample lists roughly 220,000 distinct CDR3 sequences; around 12% were seen once. This chain joins TRBV28 and TRBJ2-7; 9 bases match TRBD1. The sequence was obtained from a human donor who donated a stem cell graft to a child with acute lymphoblastic leukemia. The sequencing here drew on PBMCs from the stem cell graft donor, taken from the stem cell graft. CDR3 DNA: TGTGCCAGCCCGCCTAGACAGGGGGATTACTACGAGCAGTACTTC. This encodes CASPPRQGDYYEQYF.